This entry lists 27 T cell receptor beta chains sequenced from one sample in a study of OX40 agonist ivuxolimab in advanced cancers. Produced via immunoSEQ multiplex PCR; TCRdb's table is partial and in-frame only. Of fewer than 85,000 clones in the sample, 86% were seen once. The specimen was CD4+ or CD8+ T cells sorted from blood, collected in a trial of the OX40 agonist ivuxolimab. The receptor set was obtained from an adult with an advanced solid tumor such as melanoma, head and neck, liver or kidney cancer.

This clone was seen more than once but under ten times. The genes are TRBV7-2 and TRBJ2-1; D assignment may be TRBD1 or TRBD2 (5 bases each). This CDR3 comprises 13 residues. The V and J ends lost 0 bases and 5 bases respectively, with 5 bases between them. The germline V gene encodes CDR1 SGHTA and CDR2 FQGNSA. Here the CDR3 reads CASSLAGDNEQFF. DNA of the CDR3: TGTGCCAGCAGCTTAGCGGGGGACAATGAGCAGTTCTTC.

This chain uses TRBV5-4 with TRBJ1-2; unclear D gene. The CDR3 is made up of 15 amino acids. Trimming removed 1 base at V and 4 bases at J, with 14 bases between. Germline lookup yields CDR1 SGHNT and CDR2 YYREEE (reference sequence). The DNA of the CDR3 is TGTGCCAGCAGCTTGAGGGAAGGGATTAGCTATGGCTACACCTTC. Translation: CASSLREGISYGYTF.

The rearrangement links TRBV6-5 to TRBJ1-6; D is perhaps TRBD1 (5 bases). Germline CDR1 reads MNHEY; CDR2 reads SVGAGI. The V end was cut by 0 bases, the J end by 10 bases, with 13 bases between. The CDR3 loop spans 15 amino acids. In nucleotides, the CDR3 is TGTGCCAGCAGTTACTCCCAGGGAGTAGGCTCACCCCTCCACTTT. Translated: CASSYSQGVGSPLHF.

The chain joins TRBV4-3 to TRBJ2-3, with 8 bases matching TRBD1. Germline V gene lookup returns CDR1 LGHNA and CDR2 YSLEER. CDR3 size: 15 residues. Trimming removed 3 bases from V and 7 bases from J; junction bases left unmatched: 9. The DNA for the CDR3 is TGCGCCAGCAGCCAGAGGAGCAGGGGGCAAAATACGCAGTATTTT. Its translation: CASSQRSRGQNTQYF.

J is TRBJ2-7 and V is TRBV11-3, with D perhaps matching TRBD1 or TRBD2 (6 bases each). CDR3 length: 16 amino acids. V was trimmed by 5 bases and J by 0 bases, leaving 17 bases between them. CDR1 and CDR2 (germline): SGHNT, YENEEA. Written as DNA, the CDR3 is TGTGCCAGCAGCACAGGATGGAGGGGGGCCTCCTACGAGCAGTACTTC. Its protein product is CASSTGWRGASYEQYF.

The chain joins TRBV5-1 to TRBJ1-5; 8 nucleotides align to TRBD1. Unmatched junction bases numbered 5, after V lost 4 bases and J lost 2 bases. This CDR3 has 15 residues. Germline lookup yields CDR1 SGHRS and CDR2 YFSETQ. Written as DNA, the CDR3 is TGCGCCAGCAGCCCAGGACAGGGTGGCAATCAGCCCCAGCATTTT. Translation: CASSPGQGGNQPQHF. Based on the CDR3 plus reference TRBV5-1 and TRBJ1-5, the full variable domain is KAGVTQTPRYLIKTRGQQVTLSCSPISGHRSVSWYQQTPGQGLQFLFEYFSETQRNKGNFPGRFSGRQFSNSRSEMNVSTLELGDSALYLCASSPGQGGNQPQHFGDGTRLSIL.

V gene TRBV5-3 combines with J gene TRBJ2-3, with 9 bases that match TRBD2. TRBV5-3 is given ORF status, its function remaining uncertain. V was clipped by 4 bases and J by 2 bases; unmatched bases: 20. CDR3 length equals 20 residues. This CDR3 reads CARSPPRASGTTTDTDTQYF. The CDR3 nucleotides are TGTGCCAGAAGCCCCCCTCGGGCTAGCGGGACGACAACTGACACAGATACGCAGTATTTT.

The gene calls are TRBV6-5 and TRBJ2-1, with 7 bases identical to TRBD2. Germline CDR1 and CDR2: MNHEY and SVGAGI. This CDR3 spans 16 amino acids. The J segment lost 2 bases and the V segment lost 0 bases, leaving 4 bases of the junction unmatched. In DNA, the CDR3 is TGTGCCAGCAGTTACTCGAGGCGGGAGCCCTACAATGAGCAGTTCTTC. Its protein is CASSYSRREPYNEQFF.

The chain employs TRBV27 and TRBJ2-1; TRBD2 agrees at 8 bases. This CDR3 has 15 residues. Trimming took 5 bases from V and 3 from J; bases not matched to a gene: 6. Germline CDR1 MNHEY, CDR2 SMNVEV (reference sequence). As DNA, the CDR3 is TGTGCCAGCAGTATCAACGGGGGGGGCTACAATGAGCAGTTCTTC. Translating it yields CASSINGGGYNEQFF.

CDR3 sequence (DNA): TGTGCTAGTGGTTTGGCGGCAGGGGAAACTGAAGCTTTCTTT. Protein product: CASGLAAGETEAFF. V usage is TRBV12-5 and J usage is TRBJ1-1, with a tentative D call TRBD1 (6 bases). Germline-derived CDR1 and CDR2 are LGHNT and FRNRAP. With 1 base removed from V and 5 bases from J, the gap between germline ends came to 11 bases. This CDR3 region has 14 residues.

In nucleotides, the CDR3 is TGTGCCAGCAGCCCCGGGACAGGGGGCGCCTACGAGCAGTACTTC. Protein product: CASSPGTGGAYEQYF. The V call is TRBV6-6, the J call TRBJ2-7; 12 bases line up with TRBD1. CDR3 length: 15 amino acids. Germline lookup yields CDR1 MNHNY and CDR2 SVGAGI (reference sequence). V was clipped by 6 bases and J by 2 bases; unmatched bases: 5.

The V and J genes are TRBV27 and TRBJ2-1, with 12 bases aligning to TRBD2. Germline CDR1 reads MNHEY; CDR2 reads SMNVEV (reference sequence). The J segment lost 5 bases and the V segment lost 6 bases, leaving 5 bases of the junction unmatched. The CDR3 covers 15 residues. The DNA of the CDR3 is TGTGCCAGCAGAGGTCTAGCGGGAGGGGACAATGAGCAGTTCTTC. It yields the protein CASRGLAGGDNEQFF.

This chain uses TRBV14 with TRBJ2-3, with D maybe TRBD2 (7 bases). The germline V and J ends were trimmed by 3 bases and 6 bases, with 25 bases remaining between them. Per the germline V gene, CDR1 is SGHDN and CDR2 is FVKESK. The CDR3 length is 18 residues. This chain's CDR3 is CASSQDPGLPGEGDTQYF. The CDR3 bases are TGTGCCAGCAGCCAGGATCCGGGACTTCCAGGGGAGGGCGATACGCAGTATTTT.

The V gene is TRBV11-1, the J gene TRBJ2-1; unclear D gene. Germline V gene lookup returns CDR1 SGHAT and CDR2 FQDESV (reference sequence). There are 14 residues in the CDR3. V shed 1 base and J shed 8 bases, with 12 bases lying between them. CDR3 in DNA: TGTGCCAGCAGCTTAGACCGTATCGTGGATGAGCAGTTCTTC. Amino acid sequence: CASSLDRIVDEQFF. Full variable domain (outside the CDR3, taken from reference TRBV11-1 and TRBJ2-1): EAEVAQSPRYKITEKSQAVAFWCDPISGHATLYWYRQILGQGPELLVQFQDESVVDDSQLPKDRFSAERLKGVDSTLKIQPAELGDSAMYLCASSLDRIVDEQFFGPGTRLTVL.

This chain uses TRBV25-1 with TRBJ2-5; no clear D gene. In germline, CDR1 is MGHDK, CDR2 SYGVNS. V lost 2 bases, J lost 4 bases, and 11 bases lay in between. The CDR3 extends over 14 amino acids. CDR3 nucleotides: TGTGCCAGCAGTGAACTAAAAGGGCTAGAGACCCAGTACTTC. As protein: CASSELKGLETQYF.

The chain carries TRBV28 and TRBJ1-2; D call uncertain. The V end lost 5 bases, the J end lost 7 bases, and 11 bases lay between the germline ends. Looked up from germline, CDR1 is MDHEN and CDR2 is SYDVKM. The CDR3 length is 12 residues. The CDR3 DNA sequence: TGTGCCAGCAGTAAACTGTCGGCTGGCTACACCTTC. It yields the protein CASSKLSAGYTF.

CDR3 bases: TGTGCCAGCAGTGGCCGGCGGGGAGCCCAAGAGACCCAGTACTTC. Translating it yields CASSGRRGAQETQYF. This chain links TRBV6-1 with TRBJ2-5, with D maybe TRBD2 (6 bases). Per the germline V gene, CDR1 is MNHNS and CDR2 is SASEGT. The CDR3 has 15 residues. Between the trimmed V and J ends, which lost 4 bases and 1 base, there was a span of 13 bases.

This clone appeared a single time. The chain combines TRBV4-1 with TRBJ2-3; D is possibly TRBD1 or TRBD2 (6 bases each). Trimming stripped 0 bases from V and 2 bases from J, with 21 bases between. Germline V gene lookup returns CDR1 MGHRA and CDR2 YSYEKL. The CDR3 covers 19 residues. The CDR3 is CASSQEGGPSSYTTDTQYF. The CDR3, as DNA: TGCGCCAGCAGCCAAGAAGGGGGGCCCTCGTCGTATACCACAGATACGCAGTATTTT.

V is TRBV6-6 and J is TRBJ2-7, with a tentative D call TRBD1 (5 bases). The V end lost 9 bases, the J end lost 0 bases, and 9 bases lay between the germline ends. CDR3 length: 12 amino acids. Germline CDR1 reads MNHNY; CDR2 reads SVGAGI (reference sequence). The CDR3 nucleotides are TGTGCCAGTGGGCAGGGCTCCTACGAGCAGTACTTC. Encoded protein: CASGQGSYEQYF.

The gene calls are TRBV2 and TRBJ2-2, with D perhaps being TRBD1 or TRBD2 (5 bases each). The CDR3 is 15 residues long. Germline V lookup: CDR1 SNHLY, CDR2 FYNNEI. Trimming stripped 7 bases from V and 5 bases from J, with 17 bases between. CDR3 DNA sequence: TGTGCCAGCAAGAATTCCCGGGACGGGACCGGGGAGCTGTTTTTT. As protein: CASKNSRDGTGELFF.

The V call is TRBV7-9, the J call TRBJ2-1; 10 positions agree with TRBD2. The CDR3 covers 15 residues. V lost 5 bases and J lost 6; bases outside the gene matches: 7. Germline-derived CDR1 and CDR2 are SEHNR and FQNEAQ (reference sequence). The chain's CDR3 is CASSQTSGAGNEQFF. CDR3 in DNA: TGTGCCAGCAGCCAAACTAGCGGGGCGGGCAATGAGCAGTTCTTC.

The chain joins TRBV6-5 to TRBJ1-1, with D possibly TRBD1 on 6 matching bases. Germline V gives CDR1 MNHEY, CDR2 SVGAGI. The germline V and J ends were trimmed by 10 bases and 4 bases, with 19 bases remaining between them. This CDR3 is built from 14 residues. The DNA of the CDR3 is TGTGCCACCTTAGCTTCCAGGGGAGTCACTGAAGCTTTCTTT. Translation: CATLASRGVTEAFF.

This chain links TRBV19 with TRBJ1-1, with TRBD1 as a possible D gene (5 bases). V was pared by 5 bases and J by 1 base, with 17 bases between. CDR3 length equals 16 residues. Germline V gene data show CDR1 as LNHDA and CDR2 as SQIVND (reference sequence). The CDR3 reads CASSPRAGQGNTEAFF. Here the CDR3 DNA reads TGTGCCAGTAGTCCCCGGGCCGGGCAGGGGAACACTGAAGCTTTCTTT.

Comment on this clone: At one end the junction does not follow the germline gene, possibly because of a read error. This chain joins TRBV6-5 and TRBJ2-7; TRBD1 might be the D (6 bases). The CDR3 sequence is 10 residues long. The germline CDR1 and CDR2 sequences are MNHEY and SVGAGI. As DNA, the CDR3 is TGTGCCAGCAGTGAATACGGGACAACCTTC. Protein product: CASSEYGTTF.

J is TRBJ2-5 and V is TRBV7-9; D may be TRBD1 (6 bases). CDR1 is SEHNR, CDR2 FQNEAQ, per germline (reference sequence). V gave up 11 bases and J gave up 2 bases, with 9 bases separating them. The CDR3 extends over 11 amino acids. The CDR3 region is CALQGQETQYF. The CDR3 DNA is TGTGCCCTACAGGGTCAAGAGACCCAGTACTTC.

The V gene is TRBV19, the J gene TRBJ2-1; unclear D gene. The germline V gene encodes CDR1 LNHDA and CDR2 SQIVND (reference sequence). V was shortened by 7 bases and J by 4 bases, with 20 bases between the two germline ends. The CDR3 has 16 residues. This CDR3 reads CASTFTAARIYNEQFF. For the CDR3, the DNA is TGTGCCAGTACTTTCACTGCCGCGCGGATTTACAATGAGCAGTTCTTC.

This clone was picked up a small number of times. The rearrangement joins TRBV5-4 to TRBJ1-3; 7 bases align to TRBD1. The CDR3 runs to 16 residues. Germline V gene lookup returns CDR1 SGHNT and CDR2 YYREEE (reference sequence). Unmatched junction bases numbered 3, after V lost 0 bases and J lost 0 bases. The CDR3 DNA reads as TGTGCCAGCAGCTTGGCAGGGGGGCCCTCTGGAAACACCATATATTTT. Encoded protein: CASSLAGGPSGNTIYF.